The rows below give T cell receptor beta chains drawn from one sample of a study of tumor and adjacent non-tumor tissue in lung cancer. MiXCR was run by TCRdb on the multiplex PCR reads, yielding one entry per CDR3 protein. The sample contains under 250,000 distinct CDR3 sequences, 71% of which appear only once. Material for sequencing was lung tumor tissue. Receptors were obtained from a man aged 55 to 69 with non-small cell lung cancer. Both conserved end residues are part of each CDR3.

J gene: TRBJ2-1; V gene: TRBV14; CDR3 protein: CASSQEQGRQFF
J gene: TRBJ2-7; V gene: TRBV13; CDR3 protein: CTSSLERTSGSNEQYF
J gene: TRBJ2-7; V gene: TRBV4-3; CDR3 protein: CASSQDWRSYEQYF
J gene: TRBJ1-2; V gene: TRBV30; CDR3 protein: CAWSAGGNYGYTF
J gene: TRBJ1-2; V gene: TRBV5-1; CDR3 protein: CPSSSSADYGYTF
J gene: TRBJ1-1; V gene: TRBV11-3; CDR3 protein: CTSSSLSNTEAFF
J gene: TRBJ2-1; V gene: TRBV5-1; CDR3 protein: CPSSLRTSGGARVADNVQFF
J gene: TRBJ1-6; V gene: TRBV13; CDR3 protein: CASSIGQGGFIHF
J gene: TRBJ1-6; V gene: TRBV14; CDR3 protein: CASSPTPQRGFNSPLHF
J gene: TRBJ2-7; V gene: TRBV11-2; CDR3 protein: CASLTGTGFSYEQYF
J gene: TRBJ1-2; V gene: TRBV5-1; CDR3 protein: CAISSDVNYGYTF
J gene: TRBJ2-2; V gene: TRBV11-2; CDR3 protein: CASSLAGFLNTGELFF
J gene: TRBJ2-3; V gene: TRBV6-5; CDR3 protein: CDSSYASGGPRGTQYF
J gene: TRBJ1-1; V gene: TRBV5-4; CDR3 protein: CDSSLAFGNTEAFF
J gene: TRBJ2-6; V gene: TRBV4-2; CDR3 protein: CASSQELIYGANFLTF
J gene: TRBJ2-4; V gene: TRBV20-1; CDR3 protein: CSTRELVGGIDIQYF
J gene: TRBJ1-1; V gene: TRBV20-1; CDR3 protein: CSAMAGGGTETFF